The 20 T cell receptor beta chains below were found in one sample sequenced in a study of control samples from healthy donors and cancer patients. Measured with immunoSEQ multiplex PCR; TCRdb has only the in-frame clones, and not every one. The sample comprises about 130,000 clones, roughly 87% of which are singletons, and around 2% rests with the top ten. The sample consisted of blood. These receptors were obtained from a man younger than 30 in good health.

The rearrangement links TRBV10-3 to TRBJ1-2; no definite D call. Trimming shortened V by 2 bases and J by 3 bases, and 10 bases separated the two germline ends. This CDR3 has 14 residues. Germline V gene lookup returns CDR1 ENHRY and CDR2 SYGVKD. The CDR3 spells CAISEIRLDYGYTF. The CDR3 DNA sequence: TGTGCCATCAGTGAGATTAGGCTAGACTATGGCTACACCTTC.

The gene calls are TRBV24-1 and TRBJ1-1; D call uncertain. Germline V lookup: CDR1 KGHDR, CDR2 SFDVKD. V was pared by 3 bases and J by 5 bases, with 9 bases between. The CDR3 totals 13 residues. CDR3 in amino acids: CATSDPGGTEAFF. The CDR3 DNA sequence: TGTGCCACCAGTGATCCTGGAGGGACTGAAGCTTTCTTT.

The chain carries TRBV10-1 and TRBJ2-7; TRBD2 aligns across 7 bases. J gave up 0 bases and V 5 bases, and 4 bases lay outside the gene matches. CDR3 length: 14 amino acids. Germline CDR1 WNHNN, CDR2 SYGVQD (reference sequence). This CDR3 is CASSPSGNSYEQYF. The CDR3 coding sequence is TGCGCCAGCAGTCCTAGCGGAAACTCCTACGAGCAGTACTTC.

This chain connects TRBV3-1 (or the pseudogene TRBV3-2) to TRBJ2-3; D gene uncertain. CDR3 size: 13 residues. The V and J ends lost 6 bases and 4 bases respectively, with 11 bases between them. Germline values: CDR1 LGHDT, CDR2 YNNKEL (reference sequence). The CDR3 protein is CASRQTPADTQYF. CDR3 nucleotide sequence: TGTGCCAGCAGACAAACCCCGGCAGATACGCAGTATTTT.

This clone came up once. The chain joins TRBV5-1 to TRBJ1-5; 12 nucleotides agree with TRBD1. Germline CDR1 and CDR2: SGHRS and YFSETQ. The CDR3 extends over 20 amino acids. The ends lost 5 bases at V and 6 bases at J; junction bases unmatched: 21. The CDR3 reads CASSSPALYRDRGRGQPQHF. CDR3 nucleotides: TGCGCCAGCAGTTCTCCCGCCCTATACCGGGACAGGGGGCGCGGTCAGCCCCAGCATTTT.

The chain carries TRBV7-2 and TRBJ1-5, with a weak D call TRBD1 (5 bases). The CDR3 length is 13 residues. V lost 5 bases and J lost 2, with 7 bases in between. Germline V CDR1 and CDR2: SGHTA, FQGNSA. The CDR3 region is CASSVRGNQPQHF. DNA of the CDR3: TGTGCCAGCAGCGTCAGGGGCAATCAGCCCCAGCATTTT.

This clone appeared a single time. The chain carries TRBV5-5 and TRBJ2-7; D gene unclear. The V and J ends lost 2 bases and 2 bases respectively, with 8 bases between them. Per the germline V gene, CDR1 is SGHKS and CDR2 is YYEKEE (reference sequence). This CDR3 region has 13 residues. The chain's CDR3 is CASSLPGPYEQYF. CDR3 nucleotides: TGTGCCAGCAGCTTACCGGGTCCCTACGAGCAGTACTTC.

The CDR3 DNA sequence: TGTGCCAGCAGTATCCTGGGGGGGGTGACTGAAGCTTTCTTT. Its translation: CASSILGGVTEAFF. V gene TRBV2 combines with J gene TRBJ1-1, with a tentative D call TRBD1 (5 bases). CDR1 is SNHLY, CDR2 FYNNEI, per germline. Trimming cost V 5 bases and J 5 bases, with 15 bases left between them. The CDR3 length is 14 residues.

This sequence joins TRBV15 and TRBJ1-6; tentative D call: TRBD1 (5 bases). V was trimmed by 4 bases and J by 7 bases, leaving 11 bases between them. Germline-derived CDR1 and CDR2 are LNHNV and YYDKDF (reference sequence). The CDR3 is made up of 14 amino acids. CDR3: CATSKGSANSPLHF. For the CDR3, the DNA is TGTGCCACCAGCAAGGGGTCAGCCAATTCACCCCTCCACTTT.

CDR3 coding DNA: TGCGCCAGCAGCGACGGGAGCTCTGGAAACACCATATATTTT. Residues: CASSDGSSGNTIYF. The gene calls are TRBV5-1 and TRBJ1-3; no reliable D call. The CDR3 totals 14 residues. Trimming removed 4 bases at V and 0 bases at J, with 8 bases between. Germline V gene data show CDR1 as SGHRS and CDR2 as YFSETQ.

The chain has TRBV4-1 and TRBJ2-5, with D tentatively TRBD2 (7 bases). The germline V and J ends were trimmed by 2 bases and 7 bases, with 11 bases remaining between them. In germline, CDR1 is MGHRA, CDR2 YSYEKL. The CDR3 covers 13 residues. The CDR3 DNA reads as TGCGCCAGCAGCCAACGGGGGGCATGGACCCAGTACTTC. Translation: CASSQRGAWTQYF.

The chain links TRBV14 to TRBJ1-1; no firm D call. The V gene lost 3 bases and the J gene lost 5 bases, with 10 bases spanning the gap. Germline V CDR1 and CDR2: SGHDN, FVKESK. The CDR3 runs to 13 residues. CDR3 in amino acids: CASSHQRWTEAFF. The DNA of the CDR3 is TGTGCCAGCAGCCATCAACGGTGGACTGAAGCTTTCTTT.

The CDR3 DNA reads TGTGCCAGTAGTATAGGTCCAGGGGGCATGACAGATACGCAGTATTTT. Translated, it gives CASSIGPGGMTDTQYF. The chain has TRBV19 and TRBJ2-3, with 8 nucleotides matching TRBD1. V dropped 1 base and J dropped 3; count of bases not matched to a gene: 6. There are 16 residues in the CDR3. Per the germline V gene, CDR1 is LNHDA and CDR2 is SQIVND (reference sequence).

The chain links TRBV5-1 to TRBJ1-6, with D uncertain. Between the trimmed V and J ends, which lost 5 bases and 1 base, there was a span of 7 bases. This CDR3 comprises 14 residues. Germline V lookup: CDR1 SGHRS, CDR2 YFSETQ. In nucleotides, the CDR3 is TGCGCCAGCAGGGGAGTTTCCTATAATTCACCCCTCCACTTT. This translates into CASRGVSYNSPLHF.

This rearrangement joins TRBV5-1 to TRBJ2-3; D is unresolved. Germline CDR1 and CDR2: SGHRS and YFSETQ. CDR3 length: 12 residues. The V and J ends lost 0 bases and 4 bases respectively, with 3 bases between them. CDR3 residues: CASSLASDTQYF. DNA of the CDR3: TGCGCCAGCAGCTTGGCTTCAGATACGCAGTATTTT.

This CDR3 reads CASSFDGPTNNEQFF. In nucleotides, the CDR3 is TGCGCCAGCAGCTTCGACGGGCCTACTAACAATGAGCAGTTCTTC. This chain joins TRBV5-1 and TRBJ2-1; D call uncertain. The V gene's germline CDR1 is SGHRS and CDR2 YFSETQ. This CDR3 has 15 residues. V was clipped by 2 bases and J by 5 bases, with 14 bases between them.

The CDR3 loop reads CASSEPKGYSGNTIYF. The CDR3 nucleotides are TGTGCCAGCAGCGAGCCCAAAGGCTACTCTGGAAACACCATATATTTT. The chain recombines TRBV9 with TRBJ1-3; no clear D gene. V lost 3 bases and J 0 bases, leaving 13 bases between the germline ends. The CDR3 runs 16 residues. Per germline, CDR1 SGDLS and CDR2 YYNGEE.

The chain carries TRBV9 and TRBJ2-5; TRBD1 matches 10 bases. CDR1 is SGDLS and CDR2 is YYNGEE in the germline V gene. V was pared by 4 bases and J by 6 bases, with 6 bases of the junction left unmatched. The CDR3 extends over 14 amino acids. The CDR3 sequence is CASSPRQGAKTQYF. The CDR3, as DNA: TGTGCCAGCAGCCCACGACAGGGGGCTAAGACCCAGTACTTC.

Here the CDR3 DNA reads TGTGCCAGCAGTTTTGGAACTGAAGCTTTCTTT. This encodes CASSFGTEAFF. The chain has TRBV28 and TRBJ1-1; D is undetermined. CDR1 and CDR2 (germline): MDHEN, SYDVKM. This CDR3 comprises 11 residues. The ends were cut back, 3 bases at V and 5 bases at J, with 4 bases in the middle.

The CDR3 DNA follows: TGTGCCAGCTCACCACCAGTTCGGGGAAGGACAGATACGCAGTATTTT. Residues: CASSPPVRGRTDTQYF. V usage is TRBV18 and J usage is TRBJ2-3, with a possible D match to TRBD2 (5 bases). The germline CDR1 and CDR2 sequences are KGHSH and LQKENI. This CDR3 spans 16 amino acids. V was trimmed by 0 bases and J by 3 bases, leaving 13 bases between them.